The 7 T cell receptor beta chains below all came from one sample that was sequenced in a study of blood T cell repertoires in COVID-19. Clones were read by immunoSEQ multiplex PCR, and TCRdb kept only the in-frame ones, dropping some. In the table there are some 230,000 clones, 86% of which are singletons. Sequenced material: peripheral blood. These receptors came from a man under 40 who had recovered from COVID-19.

This clone was seen a handful of times. The chain has TRBV10-1 and TRBJ2-3, with D uncertain. Germline lookup yields CDR1 WNHNN and CDR2 SYGVQD (reference sequence). V was pared by 0 bases and J by 1 base, with 8 bases between. The CDR3 runs to 15 residues. CDR3 protein: CASSESPVGTDTQYF. CDR3 DNA sequence: TGCGCCAGCAGTGAGTCGCCGGTGGGCACAGATACGCAGTATTTT.

This clone was observed many times. At the DNA level, this CDR3 is encoded by other sequences in the same sample as well. J is TRBJ2-5 and V is TRBV7-2, with 8 bases fitting TRBD1. V shed 2 bases and J 2 bases; nucleotides not matched to a gene: 4. Germline CDR1 reads SGHTA; CDR2 reads FQGNSA. The CDR3 totals 15 residues. CDR3 DNA: TGTGCCAGCAGCTTAAACAGGGGGGCTCAAGAGACCCAGTACTTC. This codes for CASSLNRGAQETQYF. Supplemented by reference TRBV7-2 and TRBJ2-5, the full variable domain reads GAGVSQSPSNKVTEKGKDVELRCDPISGHTALYWYRQSLGQGLEFLIYFQGNSAPDKSGLPSDRFSAERTGGSVSTLTIQRTQQEDSAVYLCASSLNRGAQETQYFGPGTRLLVL.

The chain uses TRBV6-1 and TRBJ1-1; no reliable D call. V lost 2 bases and J lost 11, with 9 bases in between. The length of the CDR3 is 11 residues. Germline V lookup: CDR1 MNHNS, CDR2 SASEGT. CDR3 nucleotides: TGTGCCAGCAGTGAAAGAGGGATGGCTTTCTTT. This gives the protein CASSERGMAFF.

In DNA, the CDR3 is TGCGCCAGCAGCTTGAGGAACGCCCGGGAGGAGACCCAGTACTTC. It codes for CASSLRNAREETQYF. The V gene is TRBV5-1, the J gene TRBJ2-5; maybe TRBD2 (6 bases). There are 15 residues in the CDR3. Trimming stripped 1 base from V and 5 bases from J, with 15 bases between. The germline V gene encodes CDR1 SGHRS and CDR2 YFSETQ.

V is TRBV19 and J is TRBJ1-3; D is ambiguous. The length of the CDR3 is 11 residues. Trimming removed 5 bases at V and 5 bases at J, with 4 bases between. CDR1 LNHDA and CDR2 SQIVND come from the germline V gene (reference sequence). The CDR3 here is CASSVRNTIYF. CDR3 sequence (DNA): TGTGCCAGTAGTGTAAGAAACACCATATATTTT. Full variable domain (missing parts from reference TRBV19 and TRBJ1-3): DGGITQSPKYLFRKEGQNVTLSCEQNLNHDAMYWYRQDPGQGLRLIYYSQIVNDFQKGDIAEGYSVSREKKESFPLTVTSAQKNPTAFYLCASSVRNTIYFGEGSWLTVV.

This clone appeared a single time. This chain links TRBV5-3 with TRBJ2-1; TRBD2 is a possible D gene (6 bases). TRBV5-3 is given ORF status, its function remaining uncertain. This CDR3 has 17 amino acids. The V gene lost 1 base and the J gene lost 8 bases, with 22 bases spanning the gap. The CDR3 nucleotides are TGTGCCAGAAGCTTGAGGGAAGGGACTCCCTCCGGGGATGAGCAGTTCTTC. Translation gives CARSLREGTPSGDEQFF.

In its sample, this clone was seen once. The genes are TRBV7-8 and TRBJ1-5; D gene ambiguous. There are 14 residues in the CDR3. Germline assignment: CDR1 SGHVS and CDR2 FQNEAQ. The V and J ends lost 4 bases and 5 bases respectively, with 12 bases between them. CDR3 sequence: CASSSPGVDQPQHF. The CDR3 region has the DNA TGTGCCAGCAGCTCCCCCGGGGTGGATCAGCCCCAGCATTTT.